This TCR beta chain was sequenced for a study of blood T cells in healthy people across ages. The authors ran a second PCR of about 7 to 11 cycles using a sample-barcoded 5' primer and a J-beta primer mix. Every molecule of cDNA carried a tag from a template-switch adaptor with 12 random nucleotides. MiXCR was run by TCRdb on the 5' RACE reads, yielding one entry per CDR3 protein. In the table there are about 1.1 million distinct CDR3 sequences, less than 45% of which are singletons. In this sample, this clonotype turned up a few times. V lost 5 bases, J lost 2 bases, and 15 bases lay in between. The length of the CDR3 is 16 residues. The germline V gene has CDR1 SEHNR and CDR2 FQNEAQ (reference sequence).

This rearrangement joins TRBV7-9 to TRBJ1-4; possibly TRBD1 for D (5 bases). What was sequenced was blood. The source of this sequence is a man between 18 and 29 years old in good health. Here the CDR3 DNA reads TGTGCCAGCAGCCCCCCGATACAGGATACTAATGAAAAACTGTTTTTT. Amino acids: CASSPPIQDTNEKLFF.